The rows below give T cell receptor beta chains drawn from one sample of a study of T-cell memory formation after mild COVID-19. MiXCR, applied by TCRdb to the 5' RACE reads, yields one record per CDR3 protein. The repertoire includes hundreds of thousands of distinct CDR3 sequences, about a sixth of them detected once, and about 12% sits in the top ten. Sequencing was done on a sample of PBMCs or a T cell subset sorted from them (not recorded which). These receptor sequences come from an adult woman who had mild COVID-19 (a few samples of this study predate the infection). Cell type and time point are not known. Each CDR3 is given with its conserved first and last residue. Fields, in order: J gene, V gene, clone size, D gene, CDR3 protein, CDR3 DNA. A D gene is named only where the DNA matches it firmly. For some rows the clone size is stated as once, few or many, or as a class when expanded; others skip it.

TRBJ2-5 | TRBV12-3/TRBV12-4 | . | . | CASSLAATQYF | TGTGCCAGCAGTTTAGCGGCGACCCAGTACTTC
TRBJ1-1 | TRBV6-2/TRBV6-3 | few | . | CASKVGILNTEAFF | TGTGCCAGCAAGGTGGGGATCTTGAACACTGAAGCTTTCTTT
TRBJ2-5 | TRBV10-3 | few | . | CAIRPKDSQETQYF | TGTGCCATCAGACCGAAGGACAGCCAAGAGACCCAGTACTTC
TRBJ2-1 | TRBV20-1 | few | TRBD2 | CSARLGGSSYNEQFF | TGCAGTGCTAGATTGGGAGGGAGCTCCTACAATGAGCAGTTCTTC
TRBJ2-1 | TRBV11-2 | . | . | CASSLGGRRGEQFF | TGTGCCAGCAGCTTAGGCGGGCGGAGGGGTGAGCAGTTCTTC
TRBJ2-1 | TRBV18 | . | TRBD2 | CASSPGLAGEGEQFF | TGTGCCAGCTCACCGGGACTAGCGGGAGAAGGTGAGCAGTTCTTC
TRBJ1-2 | TRBV24-1 | . | . | CATSVQDRAGYTF | TGTGCCACCAGTGTACAGGATCGAGCGGGCTACACCTTC
TRBJ2-5 | TRBV9 | . | TRBD2 | CASSPDGGEETQYF | TGTGCCAGCAGCCCAGACGGGGGGGAAGAGACCCAGTACTTC
TRBJ2-1 | TRBV9 | few | . | CASSVAAGPYNEQFF | TGTGCCAGCAGCGTAGCCGCGGGCCCCTACAATGAGCAGTTCTTC
TRBJ2-3 | TRBV11-1 | . | TRBD1 | CASSSGDRGRQYF | TGTGCCAGCAGCTCCGGGGACAGAGGAAGGCAGTATTTT
TRBJ2-1 | TRBV7-2 | few | . | CASSLELAVRQRNEQFF | TGTGCCAGCAGCTTAGAGCTGGCAGTGCGACAGAGGAATGAGCAGTTCTTC
TRBJ2-1 | TRBV7-6 | many | . | CASSLLAGYRDSGIVEQFF | TGTGCCAGCAGCCTCCTTGCGGGCTACCGGGATTCGGGTATTGTTGAGCAGTTCTTC
TRBJ1-5 | TRBV12-3/TRBV12-4 | few | . | CASSSQGDSNQPQHF | TGTGCCAGCAGTTCACAGGGTGATAGCAATCAGCCCCAGCATTTT
TRBJ1-1 | TRBV5-5 | . | . | CASSLSAGGYTEAFF | TGTGCCAGCAGCTTGTCGGCAGGAGGGTACACTGAAGCTTTCTTT